This T cell receptor (beta chain) appears in the sequencing data of a study of T cell responses to AZD1222 COVID-19 vaccine. Measured with immunoSEQ multiplex PCR; TCRdb has only the in-frame clones, and not every one. The repertoire holds under 70,000 clones, with about 74% as singletons. Study-wide points: Only five or six AZD1222 recipients were seropositive at baseline. Clonal diversity may have been underestimated in mostly white British donors. In all cases, repertoires were sampled only after the peak T cell response. With two AZD1222 doses given, Spike-specific TCR breadth and depth both rose.

This CDR3 spans 13 amino acids. Germline V gene lookup returns CDR1 ENHRY and CDR2 SYGVKD. The V end was cut by 6 bases, the J end by 3 bases, with 11 bases between. As for this clone: The target antigen is unknown.

The clonotype originates from an adult in good health. The input for sequencing was peripheral blood, taken on day 0 of AZD1222 vaccination. This chain uses TRBV10-3 with TRBJ1-1; D uncertain. CDR3 DNA sequence: TGTGCCATCAGGGTCCAGGTGGACACTGAAGCTTTCTTT. Residues: CAIRVQVDTEAFF.